The T cell receptor beta chain described here comes from a study of blood T cells in healthy people across ages. It was with a sample-barcoded 5' primer and a J-beta primer mix that a second PCR of about 6 to 12 cycles was run. TCRdb redid the calling of the 5' RACE reads with MiXCR, one entry per CDR3 protein. This sample has some 710,000 distinct CDR3 sequences, with about 42% found just once. This clonotype appeared a few times. Its antigen remains unidentified. Investigators took about 9.1 milliliters of peripheral blood from every donor. Study-wide findings and caveats: A strong correlation was found between TCR beta diversity and the percentage of naive T cells. Unknown donor CMV status possibly confounded expanded clonotype changes. As age increased, TCR beta diversity per million T cells fell in a roughly linear fashion.

This CDR3 has 15 residues. J was trimmed by 5 bases and V by 1 base; bases with no gene match: 7. The germline gives CDR1 SQVTM, CDR2 ANQGSEA. The chain employs TRBV29-1 and TRBJ2-5, with 10 bases identical to TRBD2. Source material: blood. This receptor was taken from a man at least 80 years old in good health. The CDR3 coding sequence is TGCAGCGTTGAAGCGGCTAGCGGGAGCGGTGAGACCCAGTACTTC. Protein product: CSVEAASGSGETQYF. The full variable domain, completed using reference TRBV29-1 and TRBJ2-5, is SAVISQKPSRDICQRGTSLTIQCQVDSQVTMMFWYRQQPGQSLTLIATANQGSEATYESGFVIDKFPISRPNLTFSTLTVSNMSPEDSSIYLCSVEAASGSGETQYFGPGTRLLVL.